Following are 13 T cell receptor beta chains from one sample sequenced in a study of blood T cell repertoires in COVID-19. Assay used: immunoSEQ multiplex PCR; TCRdb lists only in-frame clones, some missing. This sample has hundreds of thousands of clones; roughly 89% occur once, and the top ten carry about 1%. Sequenced input: peripheral blood. These receptors came from a middle-aged woman with COVID-19, enrolled during active disease.

V gene TRBV5-1 combines with J gene TRBJ1-1; 8 bases agree with TRBD1. V dropped 6 bases and J dropped 4; count of bases not matched to a gene: 8. CDR3 length equals 14 residues. Germline loops: CDR1 SGHRS, CDR2 YFSETQ. CDR3 loop: CASNRGEAGTEAFF. The CDR3 DNA sequence: TGCGCCAGCAACAGGGGGGAGGCGGGCACTGAAGCTTTCTTT.

V gene TRBV28 combines with J gene TRBJ1-5; 7 nucleotides line up with TRBD1. Germline lookup yields CDR1 MDHEN and CDR2 SYDVKM. V gave up 3 bases and J gave up 9 bases; unmatched junction bases: 11. The CDR3 totals 15 residues. The CDR3 DNA follows: TGTGCCAGCAGTTTCCGCTCAGGGGGTATACCGCCCCAGCATTTT. Its translation is CASSFRSGGIPPQHF.

The chain is built from TRBV18 and TRBJ2-4, with TRBD2 matching 7 bases. The germline V gene encodes CDR1 KGHSH and CDR2 LQKENI. The J segment lost 0 bases and the V segment lost 4 bases, leaving 12 bases of the junction unmatched. The length of the CDR3 is 18 residues. The CDR3 bases are TGTGCCAGCTCACGTTTGACGAGCGGGATGACAGCCAAAAACATTCAGTACTTC. Translated: CASSRLTSGMTAKNIQYF. Based on the CDR3 plus reference TRBV18 and TRBJ2-4, the full variable domain is NAGVMQNPRHLVRRRGQEARLRCSPMKGHSHVYWYRQLPEEGLKFMVYLQKENIIDESGMPKERFSAEFPKEGPSILRIQQVVRGDSAAYFCASSRLTSGMTAKNIQYFGAGTRLSVL.

About this clone: This same CDR3 is encoded by further DNA sequences in the sample. J is TRBJ2-2 and V is TRBV5-1; 13 nucleotides match TRBD2. CDR3 length: 17 amino acids. The germline gives CDR1 SGHRS, CDR2 YFSETQ. J was trimmed by 2 bases and V by 3 bases; bases with no gene match: 4. CDR3 amino acids: CASSSGLAGPNTGELFF. CDR3 coding DNA: TGCGCCAGCAGCTCGGGACTAGCGGGACCCAACACCGGGGAGCTGTTTTTT.

The CDR3 region is CASSARGGRETQYF. CDR3 DNA sequence: TGTGCCAGCAGTGCCCGGGGAGGGAGGGAGACCCAGTACTTC. The chain links TRBV27 to TRBJ2-5, with TRBD2 identical over 7 bases. The ends lost 5 bases at V and 5 bases at J; junction bases unmatched: 8. The germline CDR1 and CDR2 sequences are MNHEY and SMNVEV (reference sequence). CDR3 size: 14 residues.

The chain employs TRBV28 and TRBJ2-2; no definite D call. CDR1 is MDHEN, CDR2 SYDVKM, per germline. This CDR3 comprises 14 residues. The germline V and J ends were trimmed by 2 bases and 6 bases, with 10 bases remaining between them. CDR3: CASSLNFQAGELFF. The DNA for the CDR3 is TGTGCCAGCAGTTTAAACTTCCAAGCCGGGGAGCTGTTTTTT.

This sequence joins TRBV9 and TRBJ1-1, with TRBD1 identical over 7 bases. Germline V gene data show CDR1 as SGDLS and CDR2 as YYNGEE. Trimming at V came to 2 bases and at J to 6 bases, leaving 4 bases not matched to a gene. The CDR3 totals 13 residues. The DNA for the CDR3 is TGTGCCAGCAGCGTCGACAGGGACTCTGAAGCTTTCTTT. This codes for CASSVDRDSEAFF.

The rearrangement links TRBV11-3 to TRBJ2-2; the match to TRBD1 covers 7 bases. V was clipped by 3 bases and J by 5 bases; unmatched bases: 9. Per the germline V gene, CDR1 is SGHNT and CDR2 is YENEEA. CDR3 length: 16 amino acids. In DNA form, the CDR3 reads TGTGCCAGCAGCTTCACAGGGGTGGTTTCTACCGGGGAGCTGTTTTTT. It codes for CASSFTGVVSTGELFF. The full variable domain, in which reference TRBV11-3 and TRBJ2-2 provide the parts outside the CDR3, is EAGVVQSPRYKIIEKKQPVAFWCNPISGHNTLYWYLQNLGQGPELLIRYENEEAVDDSQLPKDRFSAERLKGVDSTLKIQPAELGDSAVYLCASSFTGVVSTGELFFGEGSRLTVL.

V usage is TRBV5-4 and J usage is TRBJ2-5, with 15 bases that match TRBD2. CDR1 SGHNT and CDR2 YYREEE come from the germline V gene (reference sequence). The CDR3 extends over 16 amino acids. V was clipped by 7 bases and J by 4 bases; unmatched bases: 8. The CDR3 coding sequence is TGTGCCAGCGGGAGGACTAGCGGGGGGGATAGAGAGACCCAGTACTTC. This sequence encodes CASGRTSGGDRETQYF. The full variable domain, with the rest looked up from reference TRBV5-4 and TRBJ2-5, is ETGVTQSPTHLIKTRGQQVTLRCSSQSGHNTVSWYQQALGQGPQFIFQYYREEENGRGNFPPRFSGLQFPNYSSELNVNALELDDSALYLCASGRTSGGDRETQYFGPGTRLLVL.

The chain has TRBV25-1 and TRBJ2-7, with 8 nucleotides matching TRBD1. Germline CDR1 is MGHDK and CDR2 is SYGVNS. V lost 6 bases to trimming and J lost 0 bases; unmatched junction nucleotides: 1. This CDR3 has 13 residues. The CDR3 bases are TGTGCCAGCAGGCAGGGGGCCTCCTACGAGCAGTACTTC. Residues: CASRQGASYEQYF.

The J gene is TRBJ2-1, the V gene TRBV7-9; D may be TRBD1 (6 bases). Trimming took 5 bases from V and 1 from J, leaving 18 bases between them. The CDR3 has 17 residues. Germline V gives CDR1 SEHNR, CDR2 FQNEAQ (reference sequence). CDR3 loop: CASSPWEQGVSYNEQFF. CDR3 nucleotide sequence: TGTGCCAGCAGCCCGTGGGAACAGGGTGTTTCCTACAATGAGCAGTTCTTC.

About this clone itself: One base away lies a much larger clone, so this may be a sequencing read error. The V call is TRBV5-8, the J call TRBJ2-7, with 7 positions matching TRBD1. The CDR3 spans 13 residues. V was pared by 3 bases and J by 4 bases, with 4 bases of the junction left unmatched. Germline-derived CDR1 and CDR2 are SGHTS and YDEGEE. This CDR3 is CASSSGQSYEQYF. CDR3 DNA sequence: TGTGCCAGCAGCTCGGGACAGAGTTACGAGCAGTACTTC.

This chain joins TRBV25-1 and TRBJ2-2, with 7 bases that match TRBD1. The V gene's germline CDR1 is MGHDK and CDR2 SYGVNS. V was pared by 2 bases and J by 5 bases, with 8 bases of the junction left unmatched. The CDR3 is 16 residues long. The CDR3 region is CASSEPRQGWTGELFF. The DNA for the CDR3 is TGTGCCAGCAGTGAACCCCGACAGGGCTGGACCGGGGAGCTGTTTTTT.